This T cell receptor (beta chain) was obtained from a study of control samples from healthy donors and cancer patients. Trimming cost V 0 bases and J 5 bases; bases outside gene matches: 3. Germline assignment: CDR1 MGHDK and CDR2 SYGVNS. The CDR3 extends over 14 amino acids. The assay was immunoSEQ multiplex PCR, and TCRdb's table has in-frame clones only and misses some. The sample contains under 20,000 clones, approximately 78% of which appear only once. This clone was seen only once. The sequenced sample consisted of PBMCs. The chain is built from TRBV25-1 and TRBJ2-5; TRBD2 agrees at 7 bases. The receptor's source is an older man with head and neck cancer. DNA for the CDR3: TGTGCCAGCAGTGAATATCACGGGAGGGAGACCCAGTACTTC. It encodes CASSEYHGRETQYF.